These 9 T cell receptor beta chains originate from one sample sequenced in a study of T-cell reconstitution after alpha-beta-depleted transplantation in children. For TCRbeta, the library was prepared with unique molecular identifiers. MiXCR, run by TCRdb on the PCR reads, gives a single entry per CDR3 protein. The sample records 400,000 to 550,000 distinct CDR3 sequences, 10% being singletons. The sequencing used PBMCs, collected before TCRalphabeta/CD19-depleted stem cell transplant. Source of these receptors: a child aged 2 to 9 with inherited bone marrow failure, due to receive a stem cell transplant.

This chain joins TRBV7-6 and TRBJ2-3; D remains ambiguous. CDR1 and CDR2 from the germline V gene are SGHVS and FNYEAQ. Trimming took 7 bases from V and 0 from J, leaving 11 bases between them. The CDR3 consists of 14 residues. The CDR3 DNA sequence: TGTGCCAGCACCGACCTTACTAGCACAGATACGCAGTATTTT. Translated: CASTDLTSTDTQYF.

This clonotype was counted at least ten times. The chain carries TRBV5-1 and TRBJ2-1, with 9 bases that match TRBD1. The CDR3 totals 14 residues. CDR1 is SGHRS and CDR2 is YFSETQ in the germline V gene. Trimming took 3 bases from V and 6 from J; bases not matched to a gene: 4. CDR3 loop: CASSYPDRGNEQFF. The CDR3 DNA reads TGCGCCAGCAGCTACCCGGACAGGGGCAATGAGCAGTTCTTC.

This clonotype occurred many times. For the CDR3, the DNA is TGCGCCAGCAGCTTCAGCGGGAGGGCCGATTGGGACACCGGGGAGCTGTTTTTT. The encoded protein is CASSFSGRADWDTGELFF. The chain recombines TRBV5-1 with TRBJ2-2; 10 nucleotides agree with TRBD2. Trimming took 2 bases from V and 3 from J; bases not matched to a gene: 10. Germline V gene lookup returns CDR1 SGHRS and CDR2 YFSETQ. There are 18 residues in the CDR3.

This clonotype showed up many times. For the CDR3, the DNA is TGTGCCAGCAGTTACGGACCAGTTACTACGCCCCAGCATTTT. It codes for CASSYGPVTTPQHF. This sequence joins TRBV6-2 or TRBV6-3 and TRBJ1-5; D unresolved. V was trimmed by 2 bases and J by 9 bases, leaving 14 bases between them. Germline lookup yields CDR1 MNHEY and CDR2 SVGEGT. The CDR3 is 14 residues long.

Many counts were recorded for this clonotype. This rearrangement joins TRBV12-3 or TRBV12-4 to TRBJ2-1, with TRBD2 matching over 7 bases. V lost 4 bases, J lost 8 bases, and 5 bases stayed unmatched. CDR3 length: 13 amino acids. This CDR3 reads CASSSSGVDEQFF. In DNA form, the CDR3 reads TGTGCCAGCAGTTCTAGCGGAGTCGATGAGCAGTTCTTC.

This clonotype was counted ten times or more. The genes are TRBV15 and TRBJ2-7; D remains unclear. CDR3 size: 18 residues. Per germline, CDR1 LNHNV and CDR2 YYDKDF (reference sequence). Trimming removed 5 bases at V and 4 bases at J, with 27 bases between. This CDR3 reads CATSGRGPLGQNAYEQYF. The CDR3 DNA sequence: TGTGCCACCAGCGGCCGAGGACCTTTGGGTCAGAACGCGTACGAGCAGTACTTC.

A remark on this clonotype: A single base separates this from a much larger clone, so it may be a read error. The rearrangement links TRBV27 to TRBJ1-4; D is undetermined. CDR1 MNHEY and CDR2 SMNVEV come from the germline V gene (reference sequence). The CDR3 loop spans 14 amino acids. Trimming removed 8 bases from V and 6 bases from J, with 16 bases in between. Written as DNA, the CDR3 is TGTGCCAGCTCACCGGTTTTGGCGGATGAAAAACTGTTTTTT. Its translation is CASSPVLADEKLFF.

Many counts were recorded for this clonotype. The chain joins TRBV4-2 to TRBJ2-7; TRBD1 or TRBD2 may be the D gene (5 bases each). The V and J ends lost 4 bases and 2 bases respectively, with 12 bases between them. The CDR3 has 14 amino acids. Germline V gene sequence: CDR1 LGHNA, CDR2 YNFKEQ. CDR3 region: CASSLWDGTYEQYF. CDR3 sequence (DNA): TGTGCCAGCAGCCTATGGGACGGAACCTACGAGCAGTACTTC.

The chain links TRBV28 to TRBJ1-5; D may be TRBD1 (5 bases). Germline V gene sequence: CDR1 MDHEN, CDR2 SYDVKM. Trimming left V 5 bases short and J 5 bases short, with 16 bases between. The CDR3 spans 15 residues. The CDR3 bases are TGTGCCAGCAGTCATCTCGGGACGGAGGATCAGCCCCAGCATTTT. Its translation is CASSHLGTEDQPQHF.